Below, one T cell receptor beta chain is given with its context. This record belongs to a study of T cell repertoires in cytomegalovirus infection. The V gene's germline CDR1 is SQVTM and CDR2 ANQGSEA. This CDR3 contains 16 residues. With 1 base removed from V and 5 bases from J, the gap between germline ends came to 20 bases. MiXCR, applied by TCRdb to the reads, yields one record per CDR3 protein. The repertoire holds almost 550,000 distinct CDR3 sequences, 16% seen once, with more than 20% in the top ten. The sequence was obtained from a human donor in good health (CMV status not recorded). Some clones in this sample may be carry-over from other donors' samples. J is TRBJ1-2 and V is TRBV29-1; D gene unclear. The sample comprised CD8+ T cells from PBMCs. CDR3 protein: CSVEVRISKGGYGYTF. The CDR3 DNA sequence: TGCAGCGTTGAAGTTCGGATCTCGAAAGGAGGATATGGCTACACCTTC.